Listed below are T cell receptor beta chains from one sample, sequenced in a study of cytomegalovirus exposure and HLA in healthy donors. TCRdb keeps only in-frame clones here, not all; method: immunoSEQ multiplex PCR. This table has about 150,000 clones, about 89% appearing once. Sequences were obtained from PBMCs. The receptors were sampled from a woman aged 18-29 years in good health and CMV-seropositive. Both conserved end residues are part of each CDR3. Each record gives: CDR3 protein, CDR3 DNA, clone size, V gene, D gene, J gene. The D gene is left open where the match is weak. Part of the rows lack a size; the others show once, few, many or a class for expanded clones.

CDR3aa: CASSLGRGNRRTGELFF; CDR3nt: TGCGCCAGCAGCTTGGGGCGCGGGAATAGACGGACCGGGGAGCTGTTTTTT; abundance: once; v_gene: TRBV5-1; d_gene: .; j_gene: TRBJ2-2
CDR3aa: CASSVAGAGGPYEQYF; CDR3nt: TGTGCCAGCAGCGTAGCTGGCGCGGGAGGGCCCTACGAGCAGTACTTC; abundance: .; v_gene: TRBV9; d_gene: TRBD2; j_gene: TRBJ2-7
CDR3aa: CASKGANYGYTF; CDR3nt: TGTGCCAGCAAAGGGGCCAACTATGGCTACACCTTC; abundance: .; v_gene: TRBV6-6; d_gene: .; j_gene: TRBJ1-2
CDR3aa: CASRRSIGQPQHF; CDR3nt: TGTGCCAGCAGACGATCCATCGGTCAGCCCCAGCATTTT; abundance: .; v_gene: TRBV6-5; d_gene: .; j_gene: TRBJ1-5
CDR3aa: CASSSGESSYNEQFF; CDR3nt: TGTGCCAGCAGCTCCGGAGAGAGCTCCTACAATGAGCAGTTCTTC; abundance: .; v_gene: TRBV11-2; d_gene: .; j_gene: TRBJ2-1
CDR3aa: CASSSIRDSSYEQYF; CDR3nt: TGCGCCAGCAGCAGTATCCGGGACAGTTCCTACGAGCAGTACTTC; abundance: .; v_gene: TRBV5-1; d_gene: TRBD1; j_gene: TRBJ2-7
CDR3aa: CASSLALAGNTGELFF; CDR3nt: TGTGCCAGCAGCTTGGCGTTGGCGGGGAACACCGGGGAGCTGTTTTTT; abundance: once; v_gene: TRBV5-4; d_gene: .; j_gene: TRBJ2-2
CDR3aa: CAWSVVGYEQYF; CDR3nt: TGTGCCTGGAGCGTAGTCGGTTACGAGCAGTACTTC; abundance: .; v_gene: TRBV30; d_gene: .; j_gene: TRBJ2-7
CDR3aa: CASSLYDYSNQPQHF; CDR3nt: TGTGCCAGCAGCTTATATGACTATAGCAATCAGCCCCAGCATTTT; abundance: once; v_gene: TRBV7-2; d_gene: .; j_gene: TRBJ1-5
CDR3aa: CASSIDRAYEQYF; CDR3nt: TGTGCCAGTAGTATAGACCGCGCCTACGAGCAGTACTTC; abundance: .; v_gene: TRBV19; d_gene: .; j_gene: TRBJ2-7
CDR3aa: CATSRGTGGGLAGVFSRETQYF; CDR3nt: TGTGCCACCAGCAGAGGGACAGGGGGGGGACTAGCGGGAGTTTTTTCGAGAGAGACCCAGTACTTC; abundance: .; v_gene: TRBV15; d_gene: TRBD2; j_gene: TRBJ2-5
CDR3aa: CARSAGGGEQYF; CDR3nt: TGTGCCCGTTCGGCAGGGGGCGGCGAGCAGTACTTC; abundance: .; v_gene: TRBV2; d_gene: TRBD1; j_gene: TRBJ2-7
CDR3aa: CASSPGTGREKLFF; CDR3nt: TGTGCCAGCAGCCCCGGGACAGGACGGGAAAAACTGTTTTTT; abundance: .; v_gene: TRBV27; d_gene: TRBD1; j_gene: TRBJ1-4
CDR3aa: CASSQGGIVGLAESQETQYF; CDR3nt: TGTGCCAGCAGCCAAGGAGGGATAGTGGGACTAGCGGAGTCCCAAGAGACCCAGTACTTC; abundance: .; v_gene: TRBV4-2; d_gene: TRBD2; j_gene: TRBJ2-5
CDR3aa: CAWGTGLEQYF; CDR3nt: TGTGCCTGGGGGACAGGGTTGGAACAGTACTTC; abundance: .; v_gene: TRBV30; d_gene: TRBD1; j_gene: TRBJ2-7
CDR3aa: CASSPGQGETQYF; CDR3nt: TGCGCCAGCAGCCCGGGACAGGGAGAGACCCAGTACTTC; abundance: .; v_gene: TRBV4-1; d_gene: TRBD1; j_gene: TRBJ2-5
CDR3aa: CASSLVGEDSEAFF; CDR3nt: TGTGCCAGCAGCTTAGTCGGTGAGGACTCTGAAGCTTTCTTT; abundance: .; v_gene: TRBV13; d_gene: .; j_gene: TRBJ1-1
CDR3aa: CASSPVKGAPYGYTF; CDR3nt: TGTGCCAGCTCACCAGTGAAGGGGGCGCCGTATGGCTACACCTTC; abundance: .; v_gene: TRBV18; d_gene: TRBD1; j_gene: TRBJ1-2
CDR3aa: CASSLGPGQGSGYTF; CDR3nt: TGTGCCAGCAGCTTAGGACCAGGACAGGGGTCTGGCTACACCTTC; abundance: .; v_gene: TRBV11-3; d_gene: TRBD1; j_gene: TRBJ1-2
CDR3aa: CATSRMGQQNQPQHF; CDR3nt: TGTGCCACCAGCAGAATGGGACAGCAGAATCAGCCCCAGCATTTT; abundance: .; v_gene: TRBV15; d_gene: TRBD1; j_gene: TRBJ1-5
CDR3aa: CASIGVTGNTIYF; CDR3nt: TGTGCCAGTATAGGGGTTACTGGAAACACCATATATTTT; abundance: .; v_gene: TRBV19; d_gene: .; j_gene: TRBJ1-3
CDR3aa: CACKWGGRDEKLFF; CDR3nt: TGTGCCTGTAAATGGGGAGGGAGGGATGAAAAACTGTTTTTT; abundance: .; v_gene: TRBV30; d_gene: .; j_gene: TRBJ1-4
CDR3aa: CATSRVLAGYNEQYF; CDR3nt: TGTGCCACCAGCAGAGTACTAGCGGGATACAACGAGCAGTACTTC; abundance: once; v_gene: TRBV15; d_gene: TRBD2; j_gene: TRBJ2-7
CDR3aa: CASSSAPGQTYEQYF; CDR3nt: TGTGCCAGCAGCTCCGCCCCGGGACAGACCTACGAGCAGTACTTC; abundance: .; v_gene: TRBV7-2; d_gene: TRBD1; j_gene: TRBJ2-7
CDR3aa: CASSVPSGRLHNEQFF; CDR3nt: TGTGCCAGCAGTGTCCCTAGCGGGAGGCTCCACAATGAGCAGTTCTTC; abundance: .; v_gene: TRBV6-1; d_gene: TRBD2; j_gene: TRBJ2-1
CDR3aa: CASSKGGFNEQFF; CDR3nt: TGTGCCAGCAGCAAGGGAGGGTTCAATGAGCAGTTCTTC; abundance: .; v_gene: TRBV2; d_gene: TRBD2; j_gene: TRBJ2-1
CDR3aa: CASSKGLAGGEVWEQYF; CDR3nt: TGTGCCAGCAGCAAGGGACTAGCGGGAGGAGAGGTATGGGAGCAGTACTTC; abundance: .; v_gene: TRBV5-6; d_gene: TRBD2; j_gene: TRBJ2-7
CDR3aa: CASSQGQGPNPETQYF; CDR3nt: TGTGCCAGCAGCCAAGGACAGGGCCCAAACCCAGAGACCCAGTACTTC; abundance: .; v_gene: TRBV4-2; d_gene: TRBD1; j_gene: TRBJ2-5